A single sample gave rise to the 19 T cell receptor beta chains below, sequenced in a study of CD8 T cells in Susac syndrome. The authors reverse transcribed about 0.45 to 1 ug RNA with random hexamers. TCRdb re-derived calls from the immunoSEQ multiplex PCR reads in MiXCR, one entry per CDR3 protein. The profile shows tens of thousands of distinct CDR3 sequences, approximately 96% of them singletons. Sequencing was performed on CD8+ T cells from PBMCs. The receptors originated from a human donor with Susac syndrome.

The rearrangement joins TRBV29-1 to TRBJ2-5; 9 bases are shared with TRBD2. The CDR3 is 12 amino acids. Germline V CDR1 and CDR2: SQVTM, ANQGSEA. The CDR3 spells CAARGGEETQYF. DNA of the CDR3: TGCGCGGCGCGGGGGGGCGAGGAGACCCAGTACTTC.

This clonotype has only one observation. This chain joins TRBV20-1 and TRBJ1-5, with D perhaps matching TRBD1 (5 bases). The ends were cut back, 3 bases at V and 5 bases at J, with 14 bases in the middle. There are 14 residues in the CDR3. From germline, CDR1 is DFQATT and CDR2 SNEGSKA (reference sequence). CDR3 region: CSASQRGLHQPQHF. CDR3 in DNA: TGCAGTGCTAGTCAAAGGGGACTGCATCAGCCCCAGCATTTT.

The rearrangement joins TRBV7-9 to TRBJ2-5; D unclear. The germline CDR1 and CDR2 sequences are SEHNR and FQNEAQ (reference sequence). The CDR3 covers 15 residues. The germline V and J ends were trimmed by 2 bases and 1 base, with 11 bases remaining between them. The chain's CDR3 is CASSLLGSSQETQYF. CDR3 DNA sequence: TGTGCCAGCAGCTTATTGGGCAGCTCCCAAGAGACCCAGTACTTC.

The chain has TRBV4-3 and TRBJ1-2, with D possibly TRBD1 on 6 matching bases. V lost 1 base and J 3 bases, leaving 9 bases between the germline ends. The CDR3 covers 14 residues. CDR1 is LGHNA, CDR2 YSLEER, per germline. The DNA of the CDR3 is TGCGCCAGCAGCCAAGGGAGGGGGGACTATGGCTACACCTTC. It yields the protein CASSQGRGDYGYTF.

The rearrangement links TRBV27 to TRBJ2-5; a possible D gene is TRBD2 (7 bases). Trimming pared 5 bases from V and 3 bases from J, leaving 16 bases between. There are 15 residues in the CDR3. The germline V gene encodes CDR1 MNHEY and CDR2 SMNVEV (reference sequence). The DNA of the CDR3 is TGTGCCAGCAGTGTCTGGGGGGGCCGAGAAGAGACCCAGTACTTC. This sequence encodes CASSVWGGREETQYF.

The rearrangement uses TRBV20-1 and TRBJ1-1, with D hard to call. This CDR3 has 16 residues. The V gene lost 1 base and the J gene lost 6 bases, with 21 bases spanning the gap. CDR1 is DFQATT and CDR2 is SNEGSKA in the germline V gene (reference sequence). CDR3 sequence (DNA): TGCAGTGCTAGAGCCGTGGACGCCACCGAGCTAGCTGAAGCTTTCTTT. Encoded protein: CSARAVDATELAEAFF.

The chain joins TRBV7-2 to TRBJ2-7; no clear D gene. V was clipped by 5 bases and J by 2 bases, with 16 bases between them. There are 15 residues in the CDR3. Germline V gives CDR1 SGHTA, CDR2 FQGNSA. The CDR3 DNA is TGTGCCAGCAGCCTCTCCGTCGGGCCTACCTACGAGCAGTACTTC. It codes for CASSLSVGPTYEQYF.

The chain employs TRBV5-1 and TRBJ1-2; 8 bases align to TRBD1. V lost 4 bases to trimming and J lost 4 bases; unmatched junction nucleotides: 12. The CDR3 loop spans 16 amino acids. Germline V CDR1 and CDR2: SGHRS, YFSETQ. This CDR3 is CASSPQSPGTGYGYTF. The CDR3 nucleotides read TGCGCCAGCAGCCCTCAGTCCCCAGGGACAGGCTATGGCTACACCTTC.

J is TRBJ2-7 and V is TRBV20-1; the match to TRBD1 covers 8 bases. The CDR3 is made up of 14 amino acids. In germline, CDR1 is DFQATT, CDR2 SNEGSKA (reference sequence). J was trimmed by 4 bases and V by 6 bases; bases with no gene match: 11. As DNA, the CDR3 is TGCAGTGCCCCCCAGACAGGGGTTGCGTACGAGCAGTACTTC. Translating it yields CSAPQTGVAYEQYF.

This chain links TRBV7-3 with TRBJ2-1; 8 bases line up with TRBD1. This CDR3 spans 16 amino acids. Germline CDR1 reads SGHTA; CDR2 reads FQGTGA. The J segment lost 4 bases and the V segment lost 1 base, leaving 6 bases of the junction unmatched. DNA for the CDR3: TGTGCCAGCAGCTTAATATCAGGGGGCTCTTACAATGAGCAGTTCTTC. This translates into CASSLISGGSYNEQFF.

The chain joins TRBV6-6 to TRBJ1-1; TRBD1 matches at 7 bases. There are 16 residues in the CDR3. Losses at the gene ends were 4 bases for V and 0 bases for J; bases not matched to a gene: 8. The germline CDR1 and CDR2 sequences are MNHNY and SVGAGI (reference sequence). The CDR3 region is CASSSPDRTLNTEAFF. CDR3 nucleotide sequence: TGTGCCAGCAGTTCCCCGGACAGGACCTTGAACACTGAAGCTTTCTTT.

The chain carries TRBV20-1 and TRBJ2-3; 7 positions match TRBD1. The CDR3 contains 14 residues. The V gene's germline CDR1 is DFQATT and CDR2 SNEGSKA (reference sequence). The V and J ends lost 0 bases and 4 bases, in that order; junction bases with no gene match: 4. The CDR3 region has the DNA TGCAGTGCTAGAGACCAGGGGGTCCCAGATACGCAGTATTTT. This gives the protein CSARDQGVPDTQYF.

The rearrangement links TRBV20-1 to TRBJ1-3; TRBD1 is a possible D gene (5 bases). Germline assignment: CDR1 DFQATT and CDR2 SNEGSKA (reference sequence). With 2 bases removed from V and 6 bases from J, the gap between germline ends came to 20 bases. The CDR3 extends over 16 amino acids. The CDR3 reads CSARKWPREAENTIYF. In DNA form, the CDR3 reads TGCAGTGCTAGAAAATGGCCCAGGGAGGCTGAAAACACCATATATTTT.

V and J are TRBV20-1 and TRBJ1-2, with 7 nucleotides matching TRBD1. This CDR3 contains 18 residues. Germline assignment: CDR1 DFQATT and CDR2 SNEGSKA (reference sequence). The junction had 15 bases not matched to a gene; V was cut back by 1 base and J by 1 base. The CDR3 nucleotides are TGCAGTGCTAGAGTGGGGCAGGGACGAGGGGGCGATAACTATGGCTACACCTTC. It specifies CSARVGQGRGGDNYGYTF.

This chain uses TRBV20-1 with TRBJ1-2; D gene uncertain. Per the germline V gene, CDR1 is DFQATT and CDR2 is SNEGSKA (reference sequence). V dropped 1 base and J dropped 1 base, with 7 bases sitting between them. CDR3 length equals 13 residues. CDR3 in DNA: TGCAGTGCTAGAGGGGCTATTAACTATGGCTACACCTTC. Translating gives CSARGAINYGYTF.

This chain connects TRBV5-1 to TRBJ1-2, with D hard to call. The germline gives CDR1 SGHRS, CDR2 YFSETQ. The CDR3 is 14 amino acids. With 5 bases removed from V and 8 bases from J, the gap between germline ends came to 19 bases. The chain's CDR3 is CASRGDSVVQGYTF. The CDR3 DNA follows: TGCGCCAGCAGGGGAGATAGTGTGGTCCAAGGCTACACCTTC.

V is TRBV6-2 or TRBV6-3 and J is TRBJ1-1; D possibly corresponds to TRBD1 (5 bases). This CDR3 contains 12 residues. Germline V CDR1 and CDR2: MNHEY, SVGEGT. Between the trimmed V and J ends, which lost 0 bases and 8 bases, there was a span of 7 bases. CDR3 residues: CASSYSAGEAFF. For the CDR3, the DNA is TGTGCCAGCAGTTACTCGGCAGGGGAAGCTTTCTTT.

This sequence joins TRBV6-2 or TRBV6-3 and TRBJ1-1; D is unresolved. Trimming stripped 2 bases from V and 7 bases from J, with 5 bases between. CDR3 length equals 11 residues. Germline V gene lookup returns CDR1 MNHEY and CDR2 SVGEGT. CDR3 DNA sequence: TGTGCCAGCAGTTACCCGGATGAAGCTTTCTTT. It codes for CASSYPDEAFF.

The chain joins TRBV6-5 to TRBJ1-2; 9 bases are a match to TRBD1. Germline V gene sequence: CDR1 MNHEY, CDR2 SVGAGI. The CDR3 totals 13 residues. Losses at the gene ends were 6 bases for V and 8 bases for J; bases not matched to a gene: 7. In DNA form, the CDR3 reads TGTGCCAGCAGCAAACAGGGGGCGCGAGGCTACACCTTC. It specifies CASSKQGARGYTF.